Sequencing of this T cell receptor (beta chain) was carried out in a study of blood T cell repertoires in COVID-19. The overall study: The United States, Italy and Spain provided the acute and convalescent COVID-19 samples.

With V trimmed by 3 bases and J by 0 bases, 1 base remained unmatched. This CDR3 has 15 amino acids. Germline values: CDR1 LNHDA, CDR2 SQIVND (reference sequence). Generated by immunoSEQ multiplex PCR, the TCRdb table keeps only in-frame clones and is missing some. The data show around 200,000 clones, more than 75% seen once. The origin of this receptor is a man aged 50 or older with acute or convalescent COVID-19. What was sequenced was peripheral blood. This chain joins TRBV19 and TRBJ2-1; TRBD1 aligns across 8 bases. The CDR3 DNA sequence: TGTGCCAGTAGTATGGGACAGGACTCCTACAATGAGCAGTTCTTC. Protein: CASSMGQDSYNEQFF.